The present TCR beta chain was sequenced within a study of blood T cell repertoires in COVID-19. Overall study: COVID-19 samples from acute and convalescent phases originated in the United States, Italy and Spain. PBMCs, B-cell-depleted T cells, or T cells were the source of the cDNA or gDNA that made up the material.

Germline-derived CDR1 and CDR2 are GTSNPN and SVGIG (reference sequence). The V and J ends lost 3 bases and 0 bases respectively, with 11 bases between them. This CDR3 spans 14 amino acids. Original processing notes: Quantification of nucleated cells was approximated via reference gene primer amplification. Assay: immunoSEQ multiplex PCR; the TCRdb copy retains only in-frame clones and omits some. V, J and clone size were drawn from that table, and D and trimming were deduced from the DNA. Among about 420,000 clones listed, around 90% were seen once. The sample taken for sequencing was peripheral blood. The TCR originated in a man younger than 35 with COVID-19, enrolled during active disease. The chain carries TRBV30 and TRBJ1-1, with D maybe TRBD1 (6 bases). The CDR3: CAWSKDSLNTEAFF. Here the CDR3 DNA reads TGTGCCTGGAGCAAGGACAGCCTGAACACTGAAGCTTTCTTT. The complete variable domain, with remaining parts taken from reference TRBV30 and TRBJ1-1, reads SQTIHQWPATLVQPVGSPLSLECTVEGTSNPNLYWYRQAAGRGLQLLFYSVGIGQISSEVPQNLSASRPQDRQFILSSKKLLLSDSGFYLCAWSKDSLNTEAFFGQGTRLTVV.